A single sample is the source of the 28 T cell receptor beta chains below, sequenced in a study of PD-1 blockade in classical Hodgkin lymphoma. TCRdb's table, derived via immunoSEQ multiplex PCR, lists solely in-frame clones and lacks some. The sample lists approximately 43,000 clones, around 86% occurring once. Every patient experienced relapse after autologous stem cell transplantation, and brentuximab vedotin exposure varied. The sample consisted of peripheral blood mononuclear cells (PBMCs), taken before the second cycle of nivolumab. The receptors were sampled from a human donor with classical Hodgkin lymphoma.

The table lists this clone with a count of one. J is TRBJ2-5 and V is TRBV7-3; weak D call: TRBD1 (6 bases). This CDR3 contains 15 residues. V was clipped by 6 bases and J by 4 bases, with 18 bases between them. Germline CDR1 reads SGHTA; CDR2 reads FQGTGA. CDR3 nucleotides: TGTGCCAGCAGTCTCACCGCGGGCAGGGGAGAGACCCAGTACTTC. It encodes CASSLTAGRGETQYF.

The V gene is TRBV9, the J gene TRBJ1-3; maybe TRBD1 (6 bases). Germline V CDR1 and CDR2: SGDLS, YYNGEE. Trimming shortened V by 0 bases and J by 2 bases, and 12 bases separated the two germline ends. The CDR3 runs 16 residues. CDR3: CASSVVGQGTGNTIYF. In DNA form, the CDR3 reads TGTGCCAGCAGCGTAGTAGGCCAGGGGACTGGAAACACCATATATTTT. Supplemented by reference TRBV9 and TRBJ1-3, the full variable domain reads DSGVTQTPKHLITATGQRVTLRCSPRSGDLSVYWYQQSLDQGLQFLIQYYNGEERAKGNILERFSAQQFPDLHSELNLSSLELGDSALYFCASSVVGQGTGNTIYFGEGSWLTVV.

The chain is built from TRBV13 and TRBJ1-4, with unresolved D. The germline gives CDR1 PRHDT, CDR2 FYEKMQ (reference sequence). Trimming removed 2 bases from V and 3 bases from J, with 13 bases in between. The CDR3 is 16 residues long. The CDR3: CASSLWAPASNEKLFF. The CDR3 DNA reads TGTGCCAGCAGCTTATGGGCGCCGGCTTCTAATGAAAAACTGTTTTTT.

The V and J genes are TRBV10-1 and TRBJ2-3, with D possibly matching TRBD2 (6 bases). Trimming took 3 bases from V and 5 from J, leaving 15 bases between them. The CDR3 length is 15 residues. CDR1 and CDR2 from the germline V gene are WNHNN and SYGVQD (reference sequence). The CDR3 spells CASSESGGAKDTQYF. In nucleotides, the CDR3 is TGCGCCAGCAGTGAATCAGGAGGGGCGAAAGATACGCAGTATTTT.

The V call is TRBV7-2, the J call TRBJ2-3; 8 bases line up with TRBD2. Looked up from germline, CDR1 is SGHTA and CDR2 is FQGNSA. The V gene end was trimmed by 6 bases and the J gene end by 0 bases; junction bases not matched to a gene: 5. This CDR3 contains 15 residues. The DNA for the CDR3 is TGTGCCAGCAGTAGTAGCGGGGACAGCACAGATACGCAGTATTTT. It is translated as CASSSSGDSTDTQYF.

The V and J genes are TRBV13 and TRBJ1-1; D not resolved. CDR1 PRHDT and CDR2 FYEKMQ come from the germline V gene (reference sequence). The CDR3 totals 13 residues. V was cut by 2 bases and J by 1 base, with 5 bases left in between. The CDR3 region has the DNA TGTGCCAGCAGCTTACGGGGGAACACTGAAGCTTTCTTT. Translating it yields CASSLRGNTEAFF.

Only one count was recorded for this clone. The chain carries TRBV7-2 and TRBJ2-3, with D perhaps matching TRBD2 (5 bases). The germline V gene encodes CDR1 SGHTA and CDR2 FQGNSA. CDR3 length: 12 residues. Trimming took off 7 bases at V and 3 bases at J, with 8 bases between the two ends. CDR3 in amino acids: CASTRTTDTQYF. The CDR3 DNA sequence: TGTGCCAGCACTAGGACTACAGATACGCAGTATTTT. Full variable domain (outside the CDR3, taken from reference TRBV7-2 and TRBJ2-3): GAGVSQSPSNKVTEKGKDVELRCDPISGHTALYWYRQSLGQGLEFLIYFQGNSAPDKSGLPSDRFSAERTGGSVSTLTIQRTQQEDSAVYLCASTRTTDTQYFGPGTRLTVL.

V usage is TRBV15 and J usage is TRBJ2-1; 16 bases fit TRBD2. After removal of 4 bases from V and 7 bases from J, the junction contained 10 bases not matched to a gene. CDR3 length equals 18 residues. From germline, CDR1 is LNHNV and CDR2 YYDKDF (reference sequence). DNA for the CDR3: TGTGCCACCAGCACGGGGACTAGCGGGAGGGCAAGCCCGAATGAGCAGTTCTTC. Its protein product is CATSTGTSGRASPNEQFF.

The rearrangement joins TRBV7-2 to TRBJ1-6; weak D call: TRBD1 (6 bases). This CDR3 is built from 15 residues. The germline gives CDR1 SGHTA, CDR2 FQGNSA. The V and J ends lost 7 bases and 5 bases respectively, with 15 bases between them. The CDR3 coding sequence is TGTGCCAGCACCTCCCCGGGACATAATAATTCACCCCTCCACTTT. Its translation is CASTSPGHNNSPLHF.

There are a few counts of this clone. V and J are TRBV2 and TRBJ1-6; D perhaps matches TRBD1 (6 bases). CDR1 is SNHLY and CDR2 is FYNNEI in the germline V gene. V was shortened by 6 bases and J by 10 bases, with 22 bases between the two germline ends. The CDR3 spans 16 residues. In DNA, the CDR3 is TGTGCCAGCAGCTCAACCCGGGACCCAAGGGGGTCACCCCTCCACTTT. Residues: CASSSTRDPRGSPLHF.

V is TRBV18 and J is TRBJ1-4, with TRBD1 matching 9 bases. This CDR3 has 13 amino acids. Trimming at V came to 3 bases and at J to 9 bases, leaving 2 bases not matched to a gene. The V gene's germline CDR1 is KGHSH and CDR2 LQKENI. In DNA, the CDR3 is TGTGCCAGCTCACCGGACAGGGGCCAAAAACTGTTTTTT. This translates into CASSPDRGQKLFF. The whole variable domain, filled in from reference TRBV18 and TRBJ1-4, reads NAGVMQNPRHLVRRRGQEARLRCSPMKGHSHVYWYRQLPEEGLKFMVYLQKENIIDESGMPKERFSAEFPKEGPSILRIQQVVRGDSAAYFCASSPDRGQKLFFGSGTQLSVL.

This clone was seen only once. The CDR3 nucleotides are TGTGCCAGTGGACTAGCGGGAATCGATGAGCAGTTCTTC. This codes for CASGLAGIDEQFF. The rearrangement uses TRBV2 and TRBJ2-1, with 12 positions matching TRBD2. CDR1 and CDR2 (germline): SNHLY, FYNNEI. The CDR3 is made up of 13 amino acids. Trimming removed 9 bases from V and 8 bases from J; junction bases left unmatched: 5.

The chain carries TRBV15 and TRBJ1-6; D uncertain. The length of the CDR3 is 14 residues. The ends were cut back, 5 bases at V and 6 bases at J, with 11 bases in the middle. The germline CDR1 and CDR2 sequences are LNHNV and YYDKDF (reference sequence). CDR3 loop: CATSEIGPNSPLHF. CDR3 bases: TGTGCCACCAGCGAGATAGGACCTAATTCACCCCTCCACTTT.

V and J are TRBV6-5 and TRBJ2-7, with TRBD1 identical over 10 bases. CDR1 and CDR2 (germline): MNHEY, SVGAGI. Germline trimming cut 6 bases from V and 2 bases from J; bases unmatched to any gene: 7. The length of the CDR3 is 15 residues. CDR3 nucleotide sequence: TGTGCCAGCAGCCCTAGGACAGGGGGGACCTACGAGCAGTACTTC. It translates to CASSPRTGGTYEQYF.

CDR3: CASSQGGLTDTQYF. In DNA, the CDR3 is TGCGCCAGCAGCCAAGGGGGTTTGACAGATACGCAGTATTTT. The chain joins TRBV4-1 to TRBJ2-3; D unclear. Trimming cost V 1 base and J 3 bases, with 8 bases left between them. CDR3 length: 14 residues. Germline CDR1 is MGHRA and CDR2 is YSYEKL.

This chain connects TRBV7-9 to TRBJ2-7; D may match TRBD1 or TRBD2 (5 bases each). CDR1 is SEHNR, CDR2 FQNEAQ, per germline (reference sequence). V dropped 0 bases and J dropped 3 bases, with 6 bases sitting between them. The CDR3 contains 13 residues. The CDR3 DNA reads as TGTGCCAGCAGCTTAGCGGGGGACTACGAGCAGTACTTC. Residues: CASSLAGDYEQYF.

Note on this clone: The junction departs from the called germline gene at one end, perhaps through a read error. The genes are TRBV13 and TRBJ1-1; a possible D gene is TRBD1 (5 bases). Germline V gives CDR1 PRHDT, CDR2 FYEKMQ (reference sequence). CDR3 size: 13 residues. CDR3 in amino acids: CVSSPQGNTEAFF. The CDR3 region has the DNA TGTGTCAGCAGCCCCCAGGGGAACACTGAAGCTTTCTTT.

The V call is TRBV5-6, the J call TRBJ2-5; the D is unclear. CDR3 size: 14 residues. Germline V CDR1 and CDR2: SGHDT, YYEEEE. The V end was cut by 0 bases, the J end by 2 bases, with 8 bases between. CDR3 nucleotide sequence: TGTGCCAGCAGCTTGGGGCAGGTACAAGAGACCCAGTACTTC. It specifies CASSLGQVQETQYF.

The chain links TRBV11-2 to TRBJ1-3; tentatively, D is TRBD1 (5 bases). Germline CDR1 is SGHAT and CDR2 is FQNNGV. V lost 9 bases to trimming and J lost 3 bases, with 15 bases between them. The CDR3 runs 14 residues. In nucleotides, the CDR3 is TGTGCCAGTAGCCCCCAGGGATTTGGAAACACCATATATTTT. Protein: CASSPQGFGNTIYF.

This clone was detected only once. The V and J genes are TRBV5-8 and TRBJ1-1, with 7 bases that match TRBD1. Germline V gene sequence: CDR1 SGHTS, CDR2 YDEGEE. V lost 3 bases, J lost 1 base, and 6 bases stayed unmatched. The CDR3 runs to 15 residues. CDR3 coding DNA: TGTGCCAGCAGCTGGGGCGGGACAGAGAACACTGAAGCTTTCTTT. This codes for CASSWGGTENTEAFF.

This sequence joins TRBV6-4 and TRBJ2-2; TRBD2 aligns across 8 bases. CDR1 MRHNA and CDR2 SNTAGT come from the germline V gene. The CDR3 length is 16 residues. The junction had 4 bases not matched to a gene; V was cut back by 0 bases and J by 4 bases. Written as DNA, the CDR3 is TGTGCCAGCAGTGACTCGGCGGGGGGCTCCACCGGGGAGCTGTTTTTT. It codes for CASSDSAGGSTGELFF.

The V and J genes are TRBV14 and TRBJ2-3; no reliable D call. The CDR3 has 14 amino acids. Trimming stripped 0 bases from V and 3 bases from J, with 7 bases between. CDR1 is SGHDN and CDR2 is FVKESK in the germline V gene. This CDR3 reads CASSQDLRTDTQYF. Here the CDR3 DNA reads TGTGCCAGCAGCCAAGATCTCAGGACAGATACGCAGTATTTT. Full variable domain (remainder filled in from reference TRBV14 and TRBJ2-3): EAGVTQFPSHSVIEKGQTVTLRCDPISGHDNLYWYRRVMGKEIKFLLHFVKESKQDESGMPNNRFLAERTGGTYSTLKVQPAELEDSGVYFCASSQDLRTDTQYFGPGTRLTVL.

The rearrangement uses TRBV5-6 and TRBJ1-3; D ambiguous. V lost 1 base to trimming and J lost 2 bases, with 10 bases between them. This CDR3 has 15 amino acids. Per the germline V gene, CDR1 is SGHDT and CDR2 is YYEEEE. In nucleotides, the CDR3 is TGTGCCAGCAGCTTGTTCGGTGACACTGGAAACACCATATATTTT. Translated: CASSLFGDTGNTIYF.

CDR3: CASSRTGAVDGYTF. In nucleotides, the CDR3 is TGTGCCAGCAGCAGGACAGGGGCGGTCGATGGCTACACCTTC. The chain carries TRBV7-2 and TRBJ1-2; 9 bases are a match to TRBD1. With V trimmed by 5 bases and J by 6 bases, 7 bases remained unmatched. The CDR3 loop spans 14 amino acids. Germline CDR1 reads SGHTA; CDR2 reads FQGNSA.

The chain links TRBV19 to TRBJ2-1; 11 nucleotides line up with TRBD2. Losses at the gene ends were 5 bases for V and 6 bases for J; bases not matched to a gene: 15. This CDR3 is built from 18 residues. Germline CDR1 is LNHDA and CDR2 is SQIVND (reference sequence). The chain's CDR3 is CASSPHSLAGEGGNEQFF. CDR3 bases: TGTGCCAGTAGTCCTCACTCACTAGCGGGAGAGGGGGGCAATGAGCAGTTCTTC.

The chain links TRBV28 to TRBJ2-4; no definite D call. The V gene lost 5 bases and the J gene lost 7 bases, with 15 bases spanning the gap. This CDR3 has 14 residues. In germline, CDR1 is MDHEN, CDR2 SYDVKM. The CDR3 protein is CASSKDRFWNIQYF. The CDR3 coding sequence is TGTGCCAGCAGTAAGGACCGGTTCTGGAACATTCAGTACTTC.

The chain links TRBV5-1 to TRBJ2-5, with 14 nucleotides matching TRBD2. Germline CDR1 SGHRS, CDR2 YFSETQ. The trim removed 4 bases at V and 2 bases at J, leaving 7 bases unmatched. The CDR3 sequence is 17 residues long. CDR3 coding DNA: TGCGCCAGCAGCCCTGGTGGGACTAGCGGGGGACAAGAGACCCAGTACTTC. Protein: CASSPGGTSGGQETQYF.

The J gene is TRBJ2-2, the V gene TRBV6-5, with 9 bases matching TRBD1. J was trimmed by 1 base and V by 2 bases; bases with no gene match: 2. The CDR3 length is 16 residues. Germline V CDR1 and CDR2: MNHEY, SVGAGI. The CDR3 here is CASSYLGQGNTGELFF. The CDR3 DNA is TGTGCCAGCAGTTACCTGGGACAGGGGAACACCGGGGAGCTGTTTTTT.